The clone carrying this T cell receptor (beta chain) was seen a handful of times. What it binds is unknown. The J segment lost 4 bases and the V segment lost 6 bases, leaving 10 bases of the junction unmatched. The CDR3 extends over 16 amino acids. CDR1 MDHEN and CDR2 SYDVKM come from the germline V gene. TCRdb used MiXCR to reprocess the reads, holding one entry per CDR3 protein. The repertoire holds hundreds of thousands of distinct CDR3 sequences, with approximately 32% as singletons. These data come from a study of T cell repertoires in cytomegalovirus infection. At the level of the study: Researchers turned to recently identified HLA-C-restricted CMV epitopes as well as well-studied HLA-B-restricted ones. An indication of both CMV infection and matching HLA type came from public TCR beta signatures.

General study points: The ex vivo response was dominated by HLA-C-restricted CMV-specific TCR beta clonotypes. Cumulated frequencies of public TCR beta families served to identify carriers of CMV plus the relevant HLA.

This receptor was obtained from a human donor in good health (CMV status not recorded). Some clones in this sample may be carry-over from other donors' samples. The sequencing here drew on cultured PBMCs, taken from culture after CMV antigen stimulation. The chain carries TRBV28 and TRBJ1-5; 9 bases fit TRBD1. The CDR3 nucleotides are TGTGCCAGCAGACAGACAGGGGGAAATAAGAATCAGCCCCAGCATTTT. This sequence encodes CASRQTGGNKNQPQHF.